This T cell receptor beta chain was recorded in a study of shared clonotypes between healthy human individuals. Study-level background: A donor's plate count was three for CD4 naive and three for CD4 memory; CD8 naive had two and CD8 memory one.

This CDR3 is built from 13 residues. Looked up from germline, CDR1 is MNHEY and CDR2 is SMNVEV (reference sequence). V gave up 8 bases and J gave up 8 bases; unmatched junction bases: 8. A note on this clone: Its specificity is not known.

Study results and limitations: Memory subsets generally showed smaller estimated richness than naive subsets did. Generation probabilities of non-shared clonotypes were lower (relative to those shared by all four donors).

Assay: immunoSEQ multiplex PCR; the TCRdb copy retains only in-frame clones and omits some. This sample carries 90,000 to 130,000 clones, about 70% of them seen once, and the ten largest clones take approximately 25%. The specimen sequenced was memory CD8+ T cells sorted from blood. As for subset: CD45RO+ cells pooled with CCR7-negative TemRA cells. The rearrangement joins TRBV27 to TRBJ2-1; TRBD2 agrees at 8 bases. This clonotype was obtained from a young woman in good health. CDR3 protein: CASCAGGEHEQFF. As DNA, the CDR3 is TGTGCCAGCTGCGCGGGAGGAGAGCATGAGCAGTTCTTC.